This T cell receptor beta chain was captured in a study of control samples from healthy donors and cancer patients. Assay: immunoSEQ multiplex PCR; the TCRdb copy retains only in-frame clones and omits some. This sample has about 130,000 clones; approximately 92% occur once, and the top ten carry 0.55% to 0.6%. V lost 4 bases and J 0 bases, leaving 13 bases between the germline ends. The CDR3 is 16 residues long. Germline-derived CDR1 and CDR2 are SGHRS and YFSETQ. Sequenced sample: PBMCs. The sequence was obtained from an elderly man with head and neck cancer. The chain carries TRBV5-1 and TRBJ2-2; TRBD1 is a possible D gene (5 bases). Written as DNA, the CDR3 is TGCGCCAGCAGCGCACAGGTACCCGCGAACACCGGGGAGCTGTTTTTT. Translating it yields CASSAQVPANTGELFF.